This T cell receptor (beta chain) appears in the sequencing data of a study of control samples from healthy donors and cancer patients. This clone appeared a few times. Using immunoSEQ multiplex PCR, the repertoire was profiled, and TCRdb retains in-frame clones only, with some absent. Here the sample spans about 51,000 clones, roughly 90% being singletons. What was sequenced was PBMCs. The TCR originated in a man aged 50-60 years with head and neck cancer.

CDR3 bases: TGTGCCAGCAGCCCGGGACAGGGGCTAGCGAACTCCTACGAGCAGTACTTC. Translating it yields CASSPGQGLANSYEQYF. The chain is built from TRBV7-9 and TRBJ2-7; TRBD1 agrees at 10 bases. Losses at the gene ends were 5 bases for V and 0 bases for J; bases not matched to a gene: 10. This CDR3 region has 17 residues. CDR1 and CDR2 from the germline V gene are SEHNR and FQNEAQ (reference sequence).